These 9 T cell receptor beta chains originate from one sample sequenced in a study of blood T cell repertoires in COVID-19 (TCRdb year 2020). The method behind the library was the immunoSEQ multiplex PCR assay. The source is immuneACCESS, and TCRdb retained only in-frame sequences with V and J called. Part of the clones is not carried over; for the studies checked, unresolved V genes explain less than half of this, and the remainder is unexplained. The sample yields approximately 77,000 clones; more than 80% were counted once. The top ten clonotypes cover 1.5% to 2.5% of the sample. Sequencing was performed on peripheral blood. All receptors derive from a man aged 25-45 years with acute or convalescent COVID-19.

The chain has TRBV4-2 and TRBJ1-1, with unresolved D. V lost 4 bases to trimming and J lost 6 bases, with 12 bases between them. Germline V gene data show CDR1 as LGHNA and CDR2 as YNFKEQ. The CDR3 length is 13 residues. The CDR3, as DNA: TGTGCCAGCAGCCTAACCAGGTTCTCTGAAGCTTTCTTT. Protein sequence: CASSLTRFSEAFF.

CDR3 amino acids: CASSQAAGPGNTIYF. The CDR3 coding sequence is TGTGCCAGCAGCCAAGCTGCAGGGCCCGGAAACACCATATATTTT. The V call is TRBV14, the J call TRBJ1-3, with D possibly TRBD1 on 5 matching bases. CDR3 length: 15 amino acids. The ends were cut back, 1 base at V and 4 bases at J, with 11 bases in the middle. Germline assignment: CDR1 SGHDN and CDR2 FVKESK.

The rearrangement links TRBV25-1 to TRBJ2-1; 13 bases map to TRBD2. The CDR3 runs to 14 residues. Per the germline V gene, CDR1 is MGHDK and CDR2 is SYGVNS. J was trimmed by 6 bases and V by 8 bases; bases with no gene match: 4. As DNA, the CDR3 is TGTGCCAGCCGCACTAGCGGGGGGGCCAATGAGCAGTTCTTC. Its protein is CASRTSGGANEQFF.

The CDR3 coding sequence is TGTGCCAGTAGTCGCGGGAGTACGTCCTACGAGCAGTACTTC. Translation: CASSRGSTSYEQYF. The chain has TRBV19 and TRBJ2-7; 7 nucleotides agree with TRBD2. The V gene's germline CDR1 is LNHDA and CDR2 SQIVND (reference sequence). The junction had 5 bases not matched to a gene; V was cut back by 5 bases and J by 1 base. The CDR3 spans 14 residues.

This sequence joins TRBV12-3 or TRBV12-4 and TRBJ1-1, with D tentatively TRBD1 (6 bases). The ends were cut back, 6 bases at V and 6 bases at J, with 14 bases in the middle. CDR3 length: 13 residues. CDR3 region: CASSRGEGAEAFF. DNA for the CDR3: TGTGCCAGCAGCCGAGGAGAGGGGGCTGAAGCTTTCTTT.

This chain connects TRBV6-5 to TRBJ2-7, with a weak D call TRBD2 (5 bases). Trimming pared 5 bases from V and 2 bases from J, leaving 10 bases between. Germline V gives CDR1 MNHEY, CDR2 SVGAGI. The CDR3 totals 13 residues. Written as DNA, the CDR3 is TGTGCCAGCAGTAAGGAGGCAGCCTACGAGCAGTACTTC. This codes for CASSKEAAYEQYF.

The chain uses TRBV11-3 and TRBJ1-6, with 9 bases lining up with TRBD1. The ends lost 6 bases at V and 13 bases at J; junction bases unmatched: 13. CDR3 size: 15 residues. Germline V lookup: CDR1 SGHNT, CDR2 YENEEA. The CDR3 region is CASRPPGQGAWPLHF. The CDR3 DNA is TGTGCCAGCAGACCACCGGGACAGGGAGCTTGGCCCCTCCACTTT.

Concerning this clone itself: An end of the junction differs from the germline gene, which may be a read error. The CDR3 nucleotides are TGTGCCAGCAGCCTAGCGGGAGTGACCTACGAGCAGTACTTC. Amino acids: CASSLAGVTYEQYF. V and J are TRBV7-2 and TRBJ2-7, with 10 bases identical to TRBD2. The CDR3 is 14 residues long. CDR1 is SGHTA, CDR2 FQGNSA, per germline.

This clone was recorded only once. The rearrangement joins TRBV5-5 to TRBJ2-6; TRBD2 might be the D (5 bases). The CDR3 is made up of 16 amino acids. Trimming took off 4 bases at V and 0 bases at J, with 11 bases between the two ends. Germline V lookup: CDR1 SGHKS, CDR2 YYEKEE (reference sequence). CDR3 residues: CASSLWTFSGANVLTF. The CDR3, as DNA: TGTGCCAGCAGCCTGTGGACTTTCTCTGGGGCCAACGTCCTGACTTTC.